Listed below are T cell receptor beta chains from one sample, sequenced in a study of T cell changes during pregnancy in multiple sclerosis. Sequenced by immunoSEQ multiplex PCR; TCRdb stores in-frame clones only, minus some. The data contain more than 55,000 clones, 90% to 95% of them singletons. Sequencing was performed on peripheral blood, taken in the first trimester of pregnancy. All receptors derive from a female donor in good health, enrolled as a control in a pregnancy study. Each CDR3 is given with its conserved first and last residue. The order of the fields is D gene, CDR3 length, V gene, J gene, clone size, CDR3 DNA, CDR3 protein. D genes are given only for firm matches. Clone size is not always given. Where it is, it says once, few, many or a class for expanded clones.

>.|14|TRBV16|TRBJ1-2|.
TGTGCCAGCAGCCAATTGAGTCAACAGGATGGCTACACCTTC
CASSQLSQQDGYTF
>TRBD1|17|TRBV28|TRBJ2-5|.
TGTGCCAGCAGTTCGACCGGGACAGGGATCTCAGGAGAGACCCAGTACTTC
CASSSTGTGISGETQYF
>TRBD2|15|TRBV7-2|TRBJ2-7|.
TGTGCCAGCAGCTTAGAGGGGACTAGCGTTTACGAGCAGTACTTC
CASSLEGTSVYEQYF
>TRBD2|14|TRBV2|TRBJ2-1|.
TGTGCCAGCACCATAAGCGGGGGCTACAATGAGCAGTTCTTC
CASTISGGYNEQFF
>.|14|TRBV7-9|TRBJ1-1|.
TGTGCCAGCACCCTCGGCTCCCGGGGGGCTGAAGCTTTCTTT
CASTLGSRGAEAFF
>TRBD1|18|TRBV2|TRBJ1-1|.
TGTGCCAGCAGTCGTCCTAACTATCCGGGACAGAGAAACACTGAAGCTTTCTTT
CASSRPNYPGQRNTEAFF
>.|16|TRBV15|TRBJ2-5|.
TGTGCCACCAGCAGAGATCCGGGGACTCCTCAAGAGACCCAGTACTTC
CATSRDPGTPQETQYF
>.|12|TRBV5-6|TRBJ2-7|.
TGTGCCAGCAGCTTTGGGGAGAACGAGCAGTACTTC
CASSFGENEQYF
>TRBD1|14|TRBV5-1|TRBJ2-5|.
TGCGCCAGCAGCTCCGGACAGGGACGAGAGACCCAGTACTTC
CASSSGQGRETQYF
>.|17|TRBV28|TRBJ2-6|.
TGTGCCAGCAGTTTAAACGATTTAGTCTCTGGGGCCAACGTCCTGACTTTC
CASSLNDLVSGANVLTF
>TRBD1|15|TRBV30|TRBJ1-2|.
TGTGCCTTCTATCCGAGGGGGCCTGAGAGTTTAGGCTACACCTTC
CAFYPRGPESLGYTF
>.|15|TRBV7-2|TRBJ1-1|.
TGTGCCAGCAGTGGAGGAAGAGCACTGAACACTGAAGCTTTCTTT
CASSGGRALNTEAFF
>.|13|TRBV27|TRBJ2-1|.
TGTGCCAGCAGTCCGCTTCGGGTGGCGGAGCAGTTCTTC
CASSPLRVAEQFF
>TRBD1|14|TRBV27|TRBJ2-7|.
TGTGCCAGCAGGCTGACAGGGGGTTCCTACGAGCAGTACTTC
CASRLTGGSYEQYF
>TRBD1|17|TRBV28|TRBJ2-7|.
TGTGCCAGCAGTTCGGAGCCACGACAGGGGGCAAGGGTCGAGCAGTACTTC
CASSSEPRQGARVEQYF
>TRBD1|14|TRBV5-4|TRBJ1-4|once
TGTGCCAGCAGCTCCGGGACAGGGGATGAAAAACTGTTTTTT
CASSSGTGDEKLFF
>TRBD2|15|TRBV5-6|TRBJ2-4|.
TGTGCCAGCAGCCTGGGGGGGGGTTTTGGAAACATTCAGTACTTC
CASSLGGGFGNIQYF
>TRBD1|14|TRBV5-1|TRBJ1-4|.
TGCGCCAGCAGCTCCGGGACAGGGGGCCGAAAACTGTTTTTT
CASSSGTGGRKLFF
>TRBD1|14|TRBV2|TRBJ2-7|.
TGTGCCAGCAATCCCGGGACAGCTCCCTACGAGCAGTACTTC
CASNPGTAPYEQYF
>.|14|TRBV6-1|TRBJ1-2|.
TGTGCCAGCAGCGAGCAAACAGGGTTCTATGGCTACACCTTC
CASSEQTGFYGYTF
>TRBD2|13|TRBV29-1|TRBJ2-1|.
TGCAGCGGGGCCGGGACTAGATTATATGAGCAGTTCTTC
CSGAGTRLYEQFF
>.|14|TRBV7-8|TRBJ2-7|.
TGTGCCAGCATCATGTCGACAAGTTCCTACGAGCAGTACTTC
CASIMSTSSYEQYF
>TRBD1|14|TRBV5-1|TRBJ2-7|.
TGCGCCAGCAGCAGGCCGGGACAGGGCTACGAGCAGTACTTC
CASSRPGQGYEQYF
>.|18|TRBV7-9|TRBJ2-2|.
TGTGCCAGCAACTCGGTGCGGGTAGCAGAACCGAACACCGGGGAGCTGTTTTTT
CASNSVRVAEPNTGELFF
>TRBD1|15|TRBV11-3|TRBJ1-1|.
TGTGCCAGCAGCTTGCGGACAGGAGAGAACACTGAAGCTTTCTTT
CASSLRTGENTEAFF
>TRBD2|16|TRBV7-8|TRBJ2-1|.
TGTGCCAGCAGCTTCCACTTTGGACTAGCTTACAATGAGCAGTTCTTC
CASSFHFGLAYNEQFF
>TRBD2|15|TRBV11-3|TRBJ2-7|.
TGTGCCAGCAGCGCGAGACTAGCGGGAATCAACGAGCAGTACTTC
CASSARLAGINEQYF
>TRBD1|15|TRBV7-6|TRBJ2-7|once
TGTGCCAGCAGCTTATCCGGGACAGGGCCCTACGAGCAGTACTTC
CASSLSGTGPYEQYF
>TRBD1|14|TRBV5-1|TRBJ2-3|.
TGCGCCAGCAGCTCCAGACAGGGATCAGATACGCAGTATTTT
CASSSRQGSDTQYF